The clone carrying this T cell receptor (beta chain) was found many times. What it binds is not known. This sample is drawn from a study of T cells in Graves' hyperthyroidism and ophthalmopathy. Findings of the study overall: Ophthalmopathy stood apart from stable hyperthyroidism in a 13 V-J model. Most clonotypes expanded in thyroid above 0.001 were likewise present in blood. In validation, the model predicted ophthalmopathy. These predictions came a median approximately six months before onset.

The CDR3 regions of TCR beta were amplified from RNA transcripts. Primed by the HTBI set, a first-round RT-PCR was run on the TCR CDR3. TCRdb passed the multiplex PCR reads through MiXCR, listing each CDR3 protein once. There are around 620,000 distinct CDR3 sequences in the sample; 40% to 55% occur only once, and about 20% lies in the top ten. Clinical symptoms, serum thyroxine, TRAb, thyroid ultrasound and orbital computed tomography established diagnosis. Germline V gene lookup returns CDR1 SNHLY and CDR2 FYNNEI. The CDR3 consists of 11 residues. V dropped 7 bases and J dropped 8 bases, with 8 bases sitting between them.

The rearrangement joins TRBV2 to TRBJ1-4, with D perhaps matching TRBD1 (5 bases). The receptor was isolated from an adult woman with Graves' disease, either hyperthyroidism or ophthalmopathy (not recorded which). The sample was peripheral blood or thyroid tissue (not recorded which). Here the CDR3 DNA reads TGTGCCAGCATCGGGACGGAAAAACTGTTTTTT. This encodes CASIGTEKLFF. The complete variable domain, with remaining parts taken from reference TRBV2 and TRBJ1-4, reads EPEVTQTPSHQVTQMGQEVILRCVPISNHLYFYWYRQILGQKVEFLVSFYNNEISEKSEIFDDQFSVERPDGSNFTLKIRSTKLEDSAMYFCASIGTEKLFFGSGTQLSVL.